This TCR beta chain was documented in a study of T cell repertoires in cytomegalovirus infection (dated by TCRdb to about 2019). A note on the overall study: Peptide stimulations targeted recently identified HLA-C-restricted CMV epitopes, whose presentation resists viral immunomodulation, together with well-studied HLA-B-restricted epitopes. Because public TCR beta signatures pointed to carriage of CMV infection together with the matching HLA type, the HLA type of each donor mattered for the analysis.

Trimming removed 6 bases from V and 4 bases from J, leaving 10 bases between the germline ends. The germline V gene sets CDR1 to SGHTA and CDR2 to FQGNSA. The CDR3 covers 13 residues, taking in both the cysteine and the phenylalanine. Here the CDR3 DNA is all that survives: 39 bases in frame from base 1. In light of the paper, this sample's treatment or condition label describes: in vitro stimulation with specific CMV peptide epitopes to enrich CMV-specific T cells. TCRdb lists the instrument as Illumina HiSeq 1500. TCRdb trimmed the raw reads at Q25, called clones with MiXCR and kept productive beta chains. Every entry covers one CDR3 protein and lists the most common genes and DNA from its rows. Here the sample has about 89,000 distinct CDR3 sequences; about 29% occur a single time. In total, the top ten clones hold approximately 75% of the sample. About this clonotype itself: No antigen is known for it. Base qualities are not recorded, but no much larger clone differs from it by a single base.

Results the study describes overall, beyond this receptor: In both this cohort and an independent approximately 350-donor cohort, the cumulative frequency of public TCR beta family members distinguished carriers of CMV infection plus the relevant HLA type. In the ex vivo response, HLA-C-restricted CMV-specific TCR beta clonotypes were dominant, and in two of eight donors the single most frequent clonotype came from this HLA-C-restricted group.

The receptor was derived from a human donor in good health (CMV status not recorded). Some clones in this sample may be carry-over from other donors' samples. The sequencing used CD8+ T cells from cultured PBMCs, collected from culture after CMV antigen stimulation. The V gene is TRBV7-2 and the J gene is TRBJ2-1, with the D segment identity uncertain. The CDR3 protein: CASRFFRYNEQFF. The nucleotides read TGTGCCAGCAGGTTTTTCAGATACAATGAGCAGTTCTTC.